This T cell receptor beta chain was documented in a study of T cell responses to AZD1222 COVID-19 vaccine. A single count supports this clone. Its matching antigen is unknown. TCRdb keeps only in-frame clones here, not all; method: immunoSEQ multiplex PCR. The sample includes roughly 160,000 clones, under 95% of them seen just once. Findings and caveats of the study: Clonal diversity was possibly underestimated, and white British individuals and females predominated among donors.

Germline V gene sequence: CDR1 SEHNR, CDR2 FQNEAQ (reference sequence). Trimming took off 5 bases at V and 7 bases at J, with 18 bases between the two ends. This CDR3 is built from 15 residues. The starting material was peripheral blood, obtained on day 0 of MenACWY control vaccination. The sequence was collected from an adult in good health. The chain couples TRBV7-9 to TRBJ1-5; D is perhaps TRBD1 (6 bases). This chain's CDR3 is CASSLGGGREQPQHF. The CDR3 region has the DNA TGTGCCAGCAGCCTAGGAGGGGGGCGAGAGCAGCCCCAGCATTTT.